The T cell receptor beta chain described here comes from a study of blood T cell repertoires in COVID-19. The assay was immunoSEQ multiplex PCR, and TCRdb's table has in-frame clones only and misses some. Of hundreds of thousands of clones listed, approximately 84% were seen once; the top ten hold 3%. Germline V gives CDR1 SGHRS, CDR2 YFSETQ. This CDR3 region has 14 residues. J lost 7 bases, V lost 3 bases, and 7 bases had no gene match. The source is a woman aged 30 to 39 who had recovered from COVID-19. The rearrangement links TRBV5-1 to TRBJ2-7; 10 bases map to TRBD2. The sample consisted of PBMCs or T cells enriched from blood (not recorded which). CDR3 DNA sequence: TGCGCCAGCAGCTCTCTAGCGGGAGTTGGAGAGCAGTACTTC. It encodes CASSSLAGVGEQYF.